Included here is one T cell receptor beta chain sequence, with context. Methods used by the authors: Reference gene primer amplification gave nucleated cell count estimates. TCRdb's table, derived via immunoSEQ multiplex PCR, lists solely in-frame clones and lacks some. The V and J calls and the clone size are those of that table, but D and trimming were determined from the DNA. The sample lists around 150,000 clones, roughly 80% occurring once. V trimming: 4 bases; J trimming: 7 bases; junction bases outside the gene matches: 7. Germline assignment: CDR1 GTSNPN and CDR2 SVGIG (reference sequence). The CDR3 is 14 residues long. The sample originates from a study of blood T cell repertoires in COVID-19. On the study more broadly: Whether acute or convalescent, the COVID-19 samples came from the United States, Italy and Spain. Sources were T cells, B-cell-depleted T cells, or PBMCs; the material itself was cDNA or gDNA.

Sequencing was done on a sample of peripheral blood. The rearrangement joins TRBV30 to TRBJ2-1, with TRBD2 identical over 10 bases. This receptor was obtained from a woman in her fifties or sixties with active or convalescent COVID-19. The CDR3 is CAWTTSGIGNEQFF. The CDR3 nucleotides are TGTGCCTGGACAACTAGCGGGATAGGAAATGAGCAGTTCTTC.